Described below is a single TCR beta chain sequence and its context. No antigen is known for it. PCR employed 60 Vbeta and 13 Jbeta primers. Sequencing used immunoSEQ multiplex PCR; TCRdb keeps in-frame clones, though not all of them. The sample comprises 150,000 to 170,000 clones, roughly three quarters of which are singletons, and roughly 7.1% rests with the top ten. CDR3 length: 14 residues. V was trimmed by 4 bases and J by 4 bases, leaving 13 bases between them. Looked up from germline, CDR1 is LGHNT and CDR2 is FRNRAP. This record comes from a study of cytomegalovirus exposure and HLA in healthy donors. The study, taken as a whole, reports: In a later analysis, a genetic analysis reported fewer productive-TCR N-insertions in an Asian-associated ancestry cluster than the cohort average.

The chain joins TRBV12-5 to TRBJ1-2, with D possibly matching TRBD1 (6 bases). The sequencing sample was made of PBMCs. The receptor comes from a young man in good health and CMV-seropositive. CDR3 protein: CASGSGALGYGYTF. CDR3 coding DNA: TGTGCTAGTGGTTCAGGGGCTCTCGGCTATGGCTACACCTTC. The full variable domain, rest sourced from reference TRBV12-5 and TRBJ1-2, is DARVTQTPRHKVTEMGQEVTMRCQPILGHNTVFWYRQTMMQGLELLAYFRNRAPLDDSGMPKDRFSAEMPDATLATLKIQPSEPRDSAVYFCASGSGALGYGYTFGSGTRLTVV.